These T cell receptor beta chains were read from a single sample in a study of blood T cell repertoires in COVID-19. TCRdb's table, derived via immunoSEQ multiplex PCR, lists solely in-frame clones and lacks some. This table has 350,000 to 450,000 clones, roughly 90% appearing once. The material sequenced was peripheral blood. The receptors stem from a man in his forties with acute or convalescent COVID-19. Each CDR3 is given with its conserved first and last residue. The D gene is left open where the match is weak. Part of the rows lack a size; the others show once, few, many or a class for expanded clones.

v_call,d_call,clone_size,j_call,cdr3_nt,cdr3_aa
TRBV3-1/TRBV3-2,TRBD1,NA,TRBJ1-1,TGTGCCAGCAGCCAGATGCCGGCAGGGGGTCTGGCTTTCTTT,CASSQMPAGGLAFF
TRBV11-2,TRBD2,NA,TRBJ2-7,TGTGCCAGCAGCCTCACTAGCGGGAGTTCCTACGAGCAGTACTTC,CASSLTSGSSYEQYF
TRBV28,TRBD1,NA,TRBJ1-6,TGTGCCAGCAGTCGACAGGGTCTCTCCTATAATTCACCCCTCCACTTT,CASSRQGLSYNSPLHF
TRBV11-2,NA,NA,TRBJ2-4,TGTGCCAGCAGTCACAATAGGGGGAACATTCAGTACTTC,CASSHNRGNIQYF
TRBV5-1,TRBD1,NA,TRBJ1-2,TGCGCCAGCAGCCAGCCGGGACAGGGCGTCTATGGCTACACCTTC,CASSQPGQGVYGYTF
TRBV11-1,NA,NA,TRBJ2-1,TGTGCCAGCAGCCCCCCACCGAGCTCCTACAATGAGCAGTTCTTC,CASSPPPSSYNEQFF
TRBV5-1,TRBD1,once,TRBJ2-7,TGCGCCAGCAGGGGTGGGACAGGGGTTGCCTACGAGCAGTACTTC,CASRGGTGVAYEQYF
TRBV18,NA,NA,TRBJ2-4,TGTGCCAGCTCACCAAACGCTAACACCGGGGACATTCAGTACTTC,CASSPNANTGDIQYF
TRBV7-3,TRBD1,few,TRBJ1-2,TGTGCCAGCAGCCTACAGGGGGTGGGAGAATATGGCTACACCTTC,CASSLQGVGEYGYTF
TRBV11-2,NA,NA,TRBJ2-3,TGTGCCAGCAGCTTAGTTAAGCGCATGAGCACAGATACGCAGTATTTT,CASSLVKRMSTDTQYF
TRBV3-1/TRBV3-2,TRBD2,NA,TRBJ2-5,TGTGCCAGCAGCCGATATGGGGCACGGGGGGGGTACCAAGAGACCCAGTACTTC,CASSRYGARGGYQETQYF
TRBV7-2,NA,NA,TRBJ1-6,TGTGCCAGCAGCTTACTTTCCCGGGATTCACCCCTCCACTTT,CASSLLSRDSPLHF
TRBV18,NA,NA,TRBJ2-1,TGTGCCAGCTCACCTAAAACCCCAAGGGGCAATGAGCAGTTCTTC,CASSPKTPRGNEQFF
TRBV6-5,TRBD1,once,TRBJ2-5,TGTGCCAGCAGTTACTCGGCAGGGGGTATAGAGACCCAGTACTTC,CASSYSAGGIETQYF
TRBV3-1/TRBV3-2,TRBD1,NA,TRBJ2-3,TGTGCCAGCAGCGCACAAGGACAGGGGGCGAAAGATACGCAGTATTTT,CASSAQGQGAKDTQYF
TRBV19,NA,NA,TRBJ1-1,TGTGCCAGTAGTCCGATGGAGGGGCAAGCTTTCTTT,CASSPMEGQAFF
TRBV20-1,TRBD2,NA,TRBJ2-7,TGCAGTGCTAGTGCGGGACTAGCGGGAGTTAACGAGCAGTACTTC,CSASAGLAGVNEQYF
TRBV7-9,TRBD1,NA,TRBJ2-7,TGTGCCAGCAGCCGCACCCAGGCGACAGGGGATATTTCCTACGAGCAGTACTTC,CASSRTQATGDISYEQYF
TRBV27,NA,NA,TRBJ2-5,TGTGCCAGCAGTTTAACAGGGTGGGAGACCCAGTACTTC,CASSLTGWETQYF
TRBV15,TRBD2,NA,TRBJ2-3,TGTGCCACCAGCAGGTTGGGACTAAGGAGGGATACGCAGTATTTT,CATSRLGLRRDTQYF
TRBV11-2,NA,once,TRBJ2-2,TGTGCCAGCAGCTTAGACATTGGGGAGCTGTTTTTT,CASSLDIGELFF
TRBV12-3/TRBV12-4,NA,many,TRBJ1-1,TGTGCCAGCAGTTCCAACTATGCTGAAGCTTTCTTT,CASSSNYAEAFF